This is a list of T cell receptor beta chains from one sample in a study of immune evolution from preneoplasia to lung adenocarcinoma. Assay: immunoSEQ multiplex PCR; the TCRdb copy retains only in-frame clones and omits some. Of over 6,000 clones listed, around 85% are singletons. Sequenced material: FFPE minimally invasive lung adenocarcinoma tissue. The origin of the receptors is an older person with lung adenocarcinoma. Each CDR3 is given with its conserved first and last residue.

J gene: TRBJ2-3
V gene: TRBV7-2
CDR3 protein: CASSLVLGSVTNTQYF

J gene: TRBJ1-5
V gene: TRBV5-1
CDR3 protein: CASSSGTDSNQPQHF

J gene: TRBJ1-5
V gene: TRBV9
CDR3 protein: CASSVGTGKEPQHF

J gene: TRBJ1-2
V gene: TRBV4-2
CDR3 protein: CASSQVQGNGYTF

J gene: TRBJ1-1
V gene: TRBV6-5
CDR3 protein: CASSYKSEAFF

J gene: TRBJ2-1
V gene: TRBV4-2
CDR3 protein: CASSQVGNEQFF

J gene: TRBJ2-5
V gene: TRBV25-1
CDR3 protein: CASSEFYGGAETQYF

J gene: TRBJ1-1
V gene: TRBV5-4
CDR3 protein: CASSLEGGSRPEAFF

J gene: TRBJ1-1
V gene: TRBV9
CDR3 protein: CASSEGRNSMNTEAFF

J gene: TRBJ1-2
V gene: TRBV7-9
CDR3 protein: CASSLVTINYGYTF

J gene: TRBJ2-5
V gene: TRBV10-1
CDR3 protein: CASSEVPDETQYF

J gene: TRBJ1-2
V gene: TRBV6-6
CDR3 protein: CASSPRTRASKDTF

J gene: TRBJ1-2
V gene: TRBV5-6
CDR3 protein: CASSLVGQNYGYTF

J gene: TRBJ2-6
V gene: TRBV7-2
CDR3 protein: CASSLRGRWSGANVLTF

J gene: TRBJ2-6
V gene: TRBV5-4
CDR3 protein: CASSLQGSGANVLTF

J gene: TRBJ2-1
V gene: TRBV29-1
CDR3 protein: CSVETSRSYNEQFF

J gene: TRBJ1-2
V gene: TRBV6-1
CDR3 protein: CASSKDREAYGYTF

J gene: TRBJ2-5
V gene: TRBV19
CDR3 protein: CASRGAIGETQYF

J gene: TRBJ2-3
V gene: TRBV5-5
CDR3 protein: CASSLVRIASTDTQYF

J gene: TRBJ2-5
V gene: TRBV21-1
CDR3 protein: CASSKGRAGIQETQYF

J gene: TRBJ2-1
V gene: TRBV19
CDR3 protein: CASSIPGGSYNEQFF

J gene: TRBJ2-1
V gene: TRBV6-5
CDR3 protein: CATSRGREQFF

J gene: TRBJ2-3
V gene: TRBV10-3
CDR3 protein: CAIQWGGRTDTQYF

J gene: TRBJ1-2
V gene: TRBV30
CDR3 protein: CAWSVSVNYGYTF

J gene: TRBJ1-2
V gene: TRBV5-1
CDR3 protein: CASSSSGGNYGYTF

J gene: TRBJ1-2
V gene: TRBV6-5
CDR3 protein: CASSYGGQEGYYGYTF

J gene: TRBJ2-7
V gene: TRBV19
CDR3 protein: CASSRGTDHSYEQYF

J gene: TRBJ1-1
V gene: TRBV7-8
CDR3 protein: CASSRGMNTEAFF

J gene: TRBJ2-2
V gene: TRBV9
CDR3 protein: CASSAYTGELFF

J gene: TRBJ2-7
V gene: TRBV28
CDR3 protein: CASSLAGLYEQYF

J gene: TRBJ2-1
V gene: TRBV6-4
CDR3 protein: CASSDSGGSGEQFF

J gene: TRBJ2-1
V gene: TRBV7-2
CDR3 protein: CASSLTRNNEQFF

J gene: TRBJ1-2
V gene: TRBV11-3
CDR3 protein: CASSLGQTGYTF

J gene: TRBJ2-7
V gene: TRBV6-5
CDR3 protein: CASRATGGSYEQYF

J gene: TRBJ2-1
V gene: TRBV27
CDR3 protein: CASSLSIMGRNEQFF

J gene: TRBJ2-7
V gene: TRBV28
CDR3 protein: CASSISSTYEQYF

J gene: TRBJ2-2
V gene: TRBV21-1
CDR3 protein: CASGRGELFF

J gene: TRBJ2-6
V gene: TRBV12-5
CDR3 protein: CASGLLPGANVLTF

J gene: TRBJ1-5
V gene: TRBV2
CDR3 protein: CASRGTQGNNQPQHF

J gene: TRBJ1-6
V gene: TRBV6-5
CDR3 protein: CASRPPGTELSPLHF

J gene: TRBJ2-2
V gene: TRBV6-6
CDR3 protein: CASNGAGGQAGELFF

J gene: TRBJ2-2
V gene: TRBV7-9
CDR3 protein: CASSTGTHTGELFF

J gene: TRBJ2-3
V gene: TRBV5-1
CDR3 protein: CASSLEFADTQYF

J gene: TRBJ2-7
V gene: TRBV28
CDR3 protein: CASRGWAGQVSYEQYF

J gene: TRBJ2-1
V gene: TRBV4-2
CDR3 protein: CASSQGSSSYNEQFF